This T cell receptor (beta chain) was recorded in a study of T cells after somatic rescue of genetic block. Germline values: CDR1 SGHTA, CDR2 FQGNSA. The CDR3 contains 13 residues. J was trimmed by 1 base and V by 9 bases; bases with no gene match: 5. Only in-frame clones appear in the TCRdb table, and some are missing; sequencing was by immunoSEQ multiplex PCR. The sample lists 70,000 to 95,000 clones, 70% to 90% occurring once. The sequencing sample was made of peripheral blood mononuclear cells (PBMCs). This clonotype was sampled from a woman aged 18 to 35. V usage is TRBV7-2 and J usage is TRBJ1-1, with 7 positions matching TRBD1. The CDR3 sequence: CASQKGANTEAFF. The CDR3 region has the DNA TGTGCCAGTCAGAAGGGGGCGAACACTGAAGCTTTCTTT.